Detailed here is one T cell receptor beta chain. This entry belongs to a study of blood T cell repertoires in COVID-19. The CDR3 is 13 amino acids. Germline V gene data show CDR1 as MGHRA and CDR2 as YSYEKL. V gave up 4 bases and J gave up 6 bases, with 9 bases separating them. Method: immunoSEQ multiplex PCR; TCRdb's copy keeps in-frame clones and lacks some. The sample consists of about 340,000 clones, around nine tenths of them appearing once. The clonotype originates from a woman between 18 and 29 years old who had recovered from COVID-19. The chain couples TRBV4-1 to TRBJ2-2; D may be TRBD2 (6 bases). The specimen sequenced was peripheral blood. For the CDR3, the DNA is TGCGCCAGCAGCCGCGGGGAATCCGGGGAGCTGTTTTTT. Its protein product is CASSRGESGELFF.